This passage covers 27 T cell receptor beta chains from one sample sequenced in a study of blood T cells in healthy people across ages. The authors ran a second PCR of roughly 7 to 11 cycles using a sample-barcoded 5' primer and a J-beta primer mix. In TCRdb, the 5' RACE reads were re-called with MiXCR into one record per CDR3 protein. Here the sample spans 780,000 or so distinct CDR3 sequences, 53% being singletons. The sequenced material came from blood. These receptors were collected from an older man in good health.

The chain is built from TRBV7-2 and TRBJ2-7; D call uncertain. The length of the CDR3 is 14 residues. V dropped 4 bases and J dropped 3 bases, with 13 bases sitting between them. The germline gives CDR1 SGHTA, CDR2 FQGNSA. In nucleotides, the CDR3 is TGTGCCAGCAGCTCCTTTGGACCTAACTACGAGCAGTACTTC. Amino acids: CASSSFGPNYEQYF.

This clonotype has more than one count but fewer than ten. The J gene is TRBJ2-7, the V gene TRBV4-1, with 10 nucleotides matching TRBD2. J lost 4 bases, V lost 4 bases, and 13 bases had no gene match. Germline V gene lookup returns CDR1 MGHRA and CDR2 YSYEKL. The CDR3 extends over 17 amino acids. DNA of the CDR3: TGCGCCAGCAGCCCGATAGAAGCTAGCGGGAGCCCATACGAGCAGTACTTC. This translates into CASSPIEASGSPYEQYF.

The rearrangement joins TRBV6-2 or TRBV6-3 to TRBJ2-4, with D unclear. There are 16 residues in the CDR3. Germline loops: CDR1 MNHEY, CDR2 SVGEGT. The V end was cut by 2 bases, the J end by 1 base, with 12 bases between. The CDR3 loop is CASSYNPIPAKNIQYF. The CDR3 DNA reads TGTGCCAGCAGTTACAACCCGATACCTGCCAAAAACATTCAGTACTTC.

The rearrangement uses TRBV6-1 and TRBJ2-1; the D is unclear. Germline lookup yields CDR1 MNHNS and CDR2 SASEGT. Trimming stripped 8 bases from V and 4 bases from J, with 12 bases between. The CDR3 consists of 13 residues. The CDR3 sequence: CASPGVDYNEQFF. The CDR3 DNA reads TGTGCCAGCCCAGGAGTGGATTACAATGAGCAGTTCTTC.

The chain links TRBV20-1 to TRBJ1-1, with 7 bases fitting TRBD1. Losses at the gene ends were 6 bases for V and 7 bases for J; bases not matched to a gene: 14. CDR3 length: 14 amino acids. CDR1 DFQATT and CDR2 SNEGSKA come from the germline V gene (reference sequence). The CDR3 sequence: CSALIPRRQGEAFF. The CDR3 DNA is TGCAGTGCCCTCATACCCAGACGACAGGGTGAAGCTTTCTTT.

This clonotype was counted a few times. The chain is built from TRBV5-5 and TRBJ2-7, with TRBD1 matching over 9 bases. There are 16 residues in the CDR3. The junction had 12 bases not matched to a gene; V was cut back by 4 bases and J by 4 bases. Per the germline V gene, CDR1 is SGHKS and CDR2 is YYEKEE (reference sequence). CDR3 region: CASSTTATGGRYEQYF. The CDR3 DNA reads TGTGCCAGCAGCACAACCGCGACAGGGGGTCGGTACGAGCAGTACTTC.

There are a few counts of this clonotype. The rearrangement joins TRBV9 to TRBJ2-1, with 8 positions matching TRBD2. Germline-derived CDR1 and CDR2 are SGDLS and YYNGEE. Trimming cost V 5 bases and J 9 bases; bases outside gene matches: 16. The CDR3 totals 16 residues. The CDR3 nucleotides are TGTGCCAGCAGTAGCTCGGGGAGCGGGAGACGGATTGAGCAGTTCTTC. As protein: CASSSSGSGRRIEQFF.

The chain couples TRBV12-3 or TRBV12-4 to TRBJ2-1; 16 bases map to TRBD2. The J call may be in error: the DNA end matches TRBJ2-7 better. The CDR3 length is 16 residues. CDR3 in DNA: TGTGCCAGCAGTCCACCGGGACTAGCGGGGGGGAATGAGCAGTACTTC. This sequence encodes CASSPPGLAGGNEQYF.

The chain has TRBV29-1 and TRBJ2-2, with TRBD1 identical over 9 bases. Trimming at V came to 4 bases and at J to 4 bases, leaving 4 bases not matched to a gene. The CDR3 extends over 14 amino acids. Germline V gene lookup returns CDR1 SQVTM and CDR2 ANQGSEA. The CDR3: CSVAGTGTTGELFF. DNA for the CDR3: TGCAGCGTTGCGGGGACAGGGACCACCGGGGAGCTGTTTTTT.

The chain carries TRBV5-1 and TRBJ2-7; the match to TRBD2 covers 11 bases. The germline V gene encodes CDR1 SGHRS and CDR2 YFSETQ. The CDR3 length is 16 residues. Trimming cost V 0 bases and J 7 bases; bases outside gene matches: 9. The CDR3 coding sequence is TGCGCCAGCAGCTTGGAGATTAGCGGGAGGGCCAGTGAGCAGTACTTC. This gives the protein CASSLEISGRASEQYF. Drawing the rest from reference TRBV5-1 and TRBJ2-7, the complete variable domain is KAGVTQTPRYLIKTRGQQVTLSCSPISGHRSVSWYQQTPGQGLQFLFEYFSETQRNKGNFPGRFSGRQFSNSRSEMNVSTLELGDSALYLCASSLEISGRASEQYFGPGTRLTVT.

V gene TRBV3-1 combines with J gene TRBJ1-4; unclear D gene. Per germline, CDR1 LGHDT and CDR2 YNNKEL (reference sequence). V was pared by 5 bases and J by 5 bases, with 15 bases between. The CDR3 is 15 residues long. In DNA form, the CDR3 reads TGTGCCAGCAGCTCTAACCTGGACGGAAATGAAAAACTGTTTTTT. Protein product: CASSSNLDGNEKLFF.

V usage is TRBV7-6 and J usage is TRBJ2-1; 14 nucleotides line up with TRBD2. The J call may not be correct, given that the DNA end is closer to TRBJ2-7. From germline, CDR1 is SGHVS and CDR2 FNYEAQ. CDR3 size: 18 residues. In DNA, the CDR3 is TGTGCCAGCAGCCGTGGACTAGCGGGAGGCAGCTCCTACAATGAGCAGTACTTC. Translation gives CASSRGLAGGSSYNEQYF.

The chain joins TRBV29-1 to TRBJ1-5, with D uncertain. Germline V gene lookup returns CDR1 SQVTM and CDR2 ANQGSEA. The CDR3 runs to 13 residues. Trimming left V 4 bases short and J 3 bases short, with 10 bases between. The chain's CDR3 is CSVVVRPNQPQHF. The CDR3 DNA reads TGCAGCGTTGTCGTCAGGCCCAATCAGCCCCAGCATTTT.

The chain links TRBV10-3 to TRBJ2-5; D is unresolved. CDR1 ENHRY and CDR2 SYGVKD come from the germline V gene. This CDR3 has 13 amino acids. V was cut by 6 bases and J by 5 bases, with 13 bases left in between. CDR3 nucleotide sequence: TGTGCCATCAGGGGCCAGATTGGGGAGACCCAGTACTTC. This codes for CAIRGQIGETQYF.

The CDR3 DNA follows: TGCAGTGCTGTCCCCCGGGTAGGTGCCTACAATGAGCAGTTCTTC. Translated, it gives CSAVPRVGAYNEQFF. The J gene is TRBJ2-1, the V gene TRBV20-1; D uncertain. The CDR3 runs 15 residues. Germline CDR1 reads DFQATT; CDR2 reads SNEGSKA (reference sequence). Trimming cost V 5 bases and J 2 bases, with 16 bases left between them.

The genes are TRBV4-1 and TRBJ2-4, with 7 bases matching TRBD2. TRBJ2-7 matches the DNA end more closely, so the J call is doubtful. Per the germline V gene, CDR1 is MGHRA and CDR2 is YSYEKL. The CDR3 has 16 amino acids. For the CDR3, the DNA is TGCGCCAGCAGCCAAGAGCGGCGGACTAGAGTCTACGAGCAGTACTTC. This codes for CASSQERRTRVYEQYF.

The V and J genes are TRBV20-1 and TRBJ2-5, with 9 bases lining up with TRBD2. Germline V gene lookup returns CDR1 DFQATT and CDR2 SNEGSKA (reference sequence). With 3 bases clipped from V and 9 bases from J, the junction kept 20 bases outside the gene matches. The CDR3 runs 17 residues. The chain's CDR3 is CSARASWGAGGIEAQYF. The CDR3 DNA reads TGCAGTGCTAGGGCCAGTTGGGGCGCGGGAGGGATCGAGGCCCAGTACTTC.

This clonotype was detected a few times. One junction end does not reproduce the germline sequence, and a read error may be involved. The rearrangement links TRBV28 to TRBJ2-3; the D gene is possibly TRBD1 (6 bases). Germline V gene lookup returns CDR1 MDHEN and CDR2 SYDVKM. CDR3 length: 16 amino acids. The CDR3 DNA reads as TGTGCCAGCAGTTTAGGTACAGGGCCAGCATCAGATCCGCAGTATTTT. Translating gives CASSLGTGPASDPQYF.

The rearrangement links TRBV2 to TRBJ2-7; tentatively, D is TRBD1 (6 bases). The V gene lost 2 bases and the J gene lost 2 bases, with 13 bases spanning the gap. Germline CDR1 SNHLY, CDR2 FYNNEI. This CDR3 region has 15 residues. The DNA for the CDR3 is TGTGCCAGCAGTGAAATTGGGACACTGGCCTACGAGCAGTACTTC. Protein product: CASSEIGTLAYEQYF.

In its sample, this clonotype was seen many times. This sequence joins TRBV20-1 and TRBJ1-5; D unclear. The CDR3 runs 14 residues. Deletions cut 0 bases from V and 0 bases from J, with 6 bases between. Germline CDR1 reads DFQATT; CDR2 reads SNEGSKA (reference sequence). CDR3 in DNA: TGCAGTGCTAGAGATCCCGGTAGCAATCAGCCCCAGCATTTT. Translated: CSARDPGSNQPQHF.

Note on this clonotype: A read error is possible here, since a much larger clone lies one base away. The V gene is TRBV2, the J gene TRBJ2-5; no reliable D call. The V gene lost 8 bases and the J gene lost 7 bases, with 23 bases spanning the gap. This CDR3 has 15 residues. The germline V gene encodes CDR1 SNHLY and CDR2 FYNNEI. The CDR3 reads CASGRSTTNLGTQYF. CDR3 in DNA: TGTGCCAGCGGACGAAGTACTACCAATTTGGGGACCCAGTACTTC.

The rearrangement uses TRBV9 and TRBJ2-7, with TRBD2 matching over 8 bases. Germline V lookup: CDR1 SGDLS, CDR2 YYNGEE. CDR3 length equals 15 residues. V lost 3 bases to trimming and J lost 2 bases; unmatched junction nucleotides: 7. CDR3 sequence (DNA): TGTGCCAGCAGCGGGGTTGCGGGAGGACCCTACGAGCAGTACTTC. Encoded protein: CASSGVAGGPYEQYF.

This chain links TRBV20-1 with TRBJ2-1; 8 nucleotides match TRBD2. This CDR3 region has 14 residues. Germline assignment: CDR1 DFQATT and CDR2 SNEGSKA (reference sequence). The ends lost 6 bases at V and 3 bases at J; junction bases unmatched: 7. The CDR3 region is CSAKGLGVYNEQFF. DNA of the CDR3: TGCAGTGCGAAGGGACTAGGGGTCTACAATGAGCAGTTCTTC.

The chain has TRBV28 and TRBJ1-2, with D unclear. Per germline, CDR1 MDHEN and CDR2 SYDVKM. V lost 7 bases to trimming and J lost 4 bases, with 10 bases between them. This CDR3 is built from 12 residues. CDR3 nucleotides: TGTGCCAGCAAGCCCCAAGGCTATGGCTACACCTTC. It translates to CASKPQGYGYTF.

The V call is TRBV27, the J call TRBJ2-1; perhaps D is TRBD1 or TRBD2 (5 bases each). The CDR3 length is 14 residues. V was shortened by 5 bases and J by 10 bases, with 18 bases between the two germline ends. CDR1 is MNHEY, CDR2 SMNVEV, per germline (reference sequence). This CDR3 reads CASSRPGPGREQFF. The CDR3 nucleotides are TGTGCCAGCAGTCGCCCGGGACCGGGGCGAGAGCAGTTCTTC.

J is TRBJ2-5 and V is TRBV5-1, with TRBD2 identical over 8 bases. Trimming took 4 bases from V and 0 from J; bases not matched to a gene: 8. From germline, CDR1 is SGHRS and CDR2 YFSETQ. This CDR3 comprises 16 residues. CDR3 protein: CASSSGSAPYQETQYF. The CDR3, as DNA: TGCGCCAGCAGCAGCGGGAGCGCCCCGTACCAAGAGACCCAGTACTTC.

The rearrangement joins TRBV7-2 to TRBJ1-5; D unclear. The CDR3 is 14 residues long. V lost 5 bases and J lost 11, with 19 bases in between. Germline V gene lookup returns CDR1 SGHTA and CDR2 FQGNSA. The CDR3 sequence: CASSQPELQETQHF. The CDR3 DNA reads as TGTGCCAGCAGCCAGCCCGAGCTTCAAGAGACCCAGCATTTT.